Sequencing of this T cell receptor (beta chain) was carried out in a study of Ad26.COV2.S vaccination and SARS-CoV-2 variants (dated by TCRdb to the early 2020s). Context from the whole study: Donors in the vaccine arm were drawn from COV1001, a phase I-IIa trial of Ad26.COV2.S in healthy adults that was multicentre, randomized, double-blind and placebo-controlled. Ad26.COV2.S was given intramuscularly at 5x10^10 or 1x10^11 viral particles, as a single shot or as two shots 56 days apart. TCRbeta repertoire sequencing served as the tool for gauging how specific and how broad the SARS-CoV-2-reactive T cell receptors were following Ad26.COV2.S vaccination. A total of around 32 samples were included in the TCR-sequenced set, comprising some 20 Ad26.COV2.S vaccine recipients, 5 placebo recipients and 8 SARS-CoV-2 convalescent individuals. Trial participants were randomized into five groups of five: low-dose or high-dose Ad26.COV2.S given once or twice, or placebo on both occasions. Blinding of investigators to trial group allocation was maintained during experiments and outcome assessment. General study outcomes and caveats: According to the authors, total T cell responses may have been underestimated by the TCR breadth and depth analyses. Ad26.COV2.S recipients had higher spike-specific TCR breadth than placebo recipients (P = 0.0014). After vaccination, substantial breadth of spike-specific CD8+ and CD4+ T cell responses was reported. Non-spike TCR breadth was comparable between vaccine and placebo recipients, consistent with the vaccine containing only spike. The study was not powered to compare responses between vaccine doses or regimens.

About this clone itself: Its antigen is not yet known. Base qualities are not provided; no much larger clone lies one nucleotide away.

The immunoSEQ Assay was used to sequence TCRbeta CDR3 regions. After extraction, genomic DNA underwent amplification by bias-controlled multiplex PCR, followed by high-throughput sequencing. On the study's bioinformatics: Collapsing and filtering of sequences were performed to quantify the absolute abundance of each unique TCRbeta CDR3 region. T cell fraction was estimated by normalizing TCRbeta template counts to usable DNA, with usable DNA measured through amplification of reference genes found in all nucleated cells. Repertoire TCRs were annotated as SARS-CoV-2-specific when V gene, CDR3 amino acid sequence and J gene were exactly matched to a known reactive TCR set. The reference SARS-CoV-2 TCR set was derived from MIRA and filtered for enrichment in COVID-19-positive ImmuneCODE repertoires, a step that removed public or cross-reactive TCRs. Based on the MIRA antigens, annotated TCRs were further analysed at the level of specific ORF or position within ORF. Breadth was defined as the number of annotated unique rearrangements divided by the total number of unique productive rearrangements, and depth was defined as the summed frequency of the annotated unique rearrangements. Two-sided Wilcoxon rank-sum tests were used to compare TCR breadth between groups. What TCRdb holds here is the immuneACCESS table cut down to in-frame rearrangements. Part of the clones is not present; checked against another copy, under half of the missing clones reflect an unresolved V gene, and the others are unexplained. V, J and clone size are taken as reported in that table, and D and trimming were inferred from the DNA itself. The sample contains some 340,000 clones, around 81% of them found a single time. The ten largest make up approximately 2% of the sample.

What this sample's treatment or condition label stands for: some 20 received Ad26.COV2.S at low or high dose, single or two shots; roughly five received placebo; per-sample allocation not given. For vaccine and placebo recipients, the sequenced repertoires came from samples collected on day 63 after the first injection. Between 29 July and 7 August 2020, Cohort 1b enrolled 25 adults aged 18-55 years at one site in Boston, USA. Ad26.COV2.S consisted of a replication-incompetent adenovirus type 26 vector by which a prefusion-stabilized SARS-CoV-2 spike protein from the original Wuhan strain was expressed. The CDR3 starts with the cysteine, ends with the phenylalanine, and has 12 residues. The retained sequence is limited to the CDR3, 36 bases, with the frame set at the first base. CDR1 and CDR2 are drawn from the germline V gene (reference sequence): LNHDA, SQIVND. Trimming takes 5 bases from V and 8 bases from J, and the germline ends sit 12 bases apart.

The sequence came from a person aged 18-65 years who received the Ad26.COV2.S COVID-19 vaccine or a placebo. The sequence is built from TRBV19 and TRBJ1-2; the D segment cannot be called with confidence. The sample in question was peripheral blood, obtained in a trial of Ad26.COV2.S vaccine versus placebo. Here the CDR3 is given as CASSAGVGGYTF. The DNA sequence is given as TGTGCCAGTAGTGCCGGTGTCGGCGGCTACACCTTC.